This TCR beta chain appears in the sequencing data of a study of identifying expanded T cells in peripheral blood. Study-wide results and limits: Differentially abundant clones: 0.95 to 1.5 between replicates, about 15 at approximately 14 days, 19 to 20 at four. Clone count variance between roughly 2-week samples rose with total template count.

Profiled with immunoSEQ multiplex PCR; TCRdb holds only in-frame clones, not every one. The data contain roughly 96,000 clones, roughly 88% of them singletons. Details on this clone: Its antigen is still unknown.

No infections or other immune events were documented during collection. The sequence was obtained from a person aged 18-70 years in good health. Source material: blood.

The CDR3 bases are TGTGCCAGCAGCTTAAAGGGCAGGGGAGATGGCTACACCTTC. Its translation: CASSLKGRGDGYTF. The V call is TRBV13, the J call TRBJ1-2; D possibly corresponds to TRBD1 (6 bases). The length of the CDR3 is 14 residues. CDR1 and CDR2 from the germline V gene are PRHDT and FYEKMQ (reference sequence). V was trimmed by 2 bases and J by 6 bases, leaving 13 bases between them.